The 29 T cell receptor beta chains below were found in one sample sequenced in a study of blood T cell repertoires in COVID-19. TCRdb keeps only in-frame clones here, not all; method: immunoSEQ multiplex PCR. In the table there are roughly 130,000 clones, less than 85% of which are singletons. Source material: peripheral blood. The receptors stem from a woman aged 55 to 70 with acute or convalescent COVID-19.

The chain combines TRBV3-1 (or the pseudogene TRBV3-2) with TRBJ1-1; no clear D gene. The CDR3 has 15 residues. CDR1 and CDR2 (germline): LGHDT, YNNKEL (reference sequence). Trimming cost V 4 bases and J 1 base, with 13 bases left between them. The CDR3 DNA reads TGTGCCAGCAGCCCAAGGGAGGGCTGGAACACTGAAGCTTTCTTT. It encodes CASSPREGWNTEAFF.

This clone was observed a single time. The genes are TRBV5-1 and TRBJ2-1, with 9 bases matching TRBD2. CDR1 is SGHRS, CDR2 YFSETQ, per germline. The CDR3 has 18 amino acids. Germline trimming cut 0 bases from V and 0 bases from J; bases unmatched to any gene: 7. The CDR3: CASSLVPAGGRSYNEQFF. Here the CDR3 DNA reads TGCGCCAGCAGCTTGGTTCCAGCGGGGGGTCGCTCCTACAATGAGCAGTTCTTC.

The V call is TRBV13, the J call TRBJ2-3, with 9 bases lining up with TRBD2. V shed 5 bases, J shed 1 base, and the junction held 7 bases outside the gene matches. The germline V gene encodes CDR1 PRHDT and CDR2 FYEKMQ (reference sequence). This CDR3 has 16 amino acids. The CDR3 is CASSPEIAGGTDTQYF. In nucleotides, the CDR3 is TGTGCCAGCAGCCCCGAGATAGCGGGGGGCACAGATACGCAGTATTTT. The variable domain in full, completed from reference TRBV13 and TRBJ2-3, reads AAGVIQSPRHLIKEKRETATLKCYPIPRHDTVYWYQQGPGQDPQFLISFYEKMQSDKGSIPDRFSAQQFSDYHSELNMSSLELGDSALYFCASSPEIAGGTDTQYFGPGTRLTVL.

This clone was detected only a few times. The rearrangement links TRBV18 to TRBJ2-1, with D tentatively TRBD1 (6 bases). Between the trimmed V and J ends, which lost 6 bases and 0 bases, there was a span of 18 bases. This CDR3 comprises 17 residues. CDR1 and CDR2 (germline): KGHSH, LQKENI. CDR3 region: CASSPGAKGVSYNEQFF. The CDR3 DNA follows: TGTGCCAGCTCCCCAGGGGCCAAGGGGGTCTCCTACAATGAGCAGTTCTTC.

The chain recombines TRBV5-4 with TRBJ1-2, with 7 bases matching TRBD1. The germline V gene encodes CDR1 SGHNT and CDR2 YYREEE (reference sequence). This CDR3 has 14 amino acids. Trimming cost V 4 bases and J 2 bases; bases outside gene matches: 5. The CDR3, as DNA: TGTGCCAGCAGCGCGGGACAGCAGAACTATGGCTACACCTTC. Its translation: CASSAGQQNYGYTF.

This chain links TRBV25-1 with TRBJ2-3; unclear D gene. V was shortened by 11 bases and J by 1 base, with 7 bases between the two germline ends. Germline CDR1 reads MGHDK; CDR2 reads SYGVNS. The CDR3 has 11 amino acids. CDR3 in DNA: TGTGCCGTAGTGGGCACAGATACGCAGTATTTT. The encoded protein is CAVVGTDTQYF. Drawing the rest from reference TRBV25-1 and TRBJ2-3, the complete variable domain is EADIYQTPRYLVIGTGKKITLECSQTMGHDKMYWYQQDPGMELHLIHYSYGVNSTEKGDLSSESTVSRIRTEHFPLTLESARPSHTSQYLCAVVGTDTQYFGPGTRLTVL.

The chain is built from TRBV11-2 and TRBJ1-2; TRBD1 matches at 7 bases. Germline V gene lookup returns CDR1 SGHAT and CDR2 FQNNGV. V shed 5 bases and J 9 bases; nucleotides not matched to a gene: 9. The CDR3 is 13 residues long. CDR3 residues: CASSTTGTASYTF. The CDR3 nucleotides are TGTGCCAGCAGCACAACCGGGACAGCTAGCTACACCTTC. Full variable domain (outside the CDR3, taken from reference TRBV11-2 and TRBJ1-2): EAGVAQSPRYKIIEKRQSVAFWCNPISGHATLYWYQQILGQGPKLLIQFQNNGVVDDSQLPKDRFSAERLKGVDSTLKIQPAKLEDSAVYLCASSTTGTASYTFGSGTRLTVV.

On this clone: Other DNA variants within this sample encode the same CDR3. This sequence joins TRBV3-1 (or the pseudogene TRBV3-2) and TRBJ2-1; TRBD2 agrees at 14 bases. The CDR3 runs to 15 residues. The germline V gene encodes CDR1 LGHDT and CDR2 YNNKEL (reference sequence). Trimming removed 4 bases from V and 7 bases from J; junction bases left unmatched: 3. CDR3 region: CASSPGTSGGNEQFF. DNA for the CDR3: TGTGCCAGCAGCCCGGGGACTAGCGGGGGTAATGAGCAGTTCTTC.

The chain carries TRBV3-1 (or the pseudogene TRBV3-2) and TRBJ2-3, with D possibly being TRBD2 (5 bases). The CDR3 sequence is 14 residues long. CDR1 and CDR2 (germline): LGHDT, YNNKEL (reference sequence). The V end was cut by 4 bases, the J end by 4 bases, with 12 bases between. This chain's CDR3 is CASSPRVLSDTQYF. Here the CDR3 DNA reads TGTGCCAGCAGCCCGAGGGTACTTTCAGATACGCAGTATTTT.

This rearrangement joins TRBV19 to TRBJ1-1; D ambiguous. Trimming removed 7 bases at V and 1 base at J, with 16 bases between. This CDR3 comprises 15 residues. Germline CDR1 LNHDA, CDR2 SQIVND (reference sequence). Here the CDR3 DNA reads TGTGCCAGTAATAAATTGGGCCGTACGAACACTGAAGCTTTCTTT. Translation gives CASNKLGRTNTEAFF.

The chain has TRBV5-5 and TRBJ1-5, with TRBD1 matching over 7 bases. The ends lost 4 bases at V and 4 bases at J; junction bases unmatched: 5. This CDR3 spans 14 amino acids. Germline V CDR1 and CDR2: SGHKS, YYEKEE (reference sequence). The CDR3 is CASSHRGGNQPQHF. The CDR3 DNA is TGTGCCAGCAGCCACAGGGGAGGAAATCAGCCCCAGCATTTT.

The rearrangement links TRBV20-1 to TRBJ1-2; D not resolved. The V end lost 3 bases, the J end lost 8 bases, and 7 bases lay between the germline ends. The CDR3 spans 10 residues. Germline V gene data show CDR1 as DFQATT and CDR2 as SNEGSKA (reference sequence). The CDR3 region is CSAREGGYTF. The CDR3 DNA reads TGCAGTGCTAGGGAGGGCGGCTACACCTTC.

The chain has TRBV5-6 and TRBJ2-1; D is undetermined. Per the germline V gene, CDR1 is SGHDT and CDR2 is YYEEEE. The length of the CDR3 is 13 residues. V was trimmed by 0 bases and J by 6 bases, leaving 7 bases between them. Here the CDR3 reads CASSLAYGNEQFF. CDR3 DNA sequence: TGTGCCAGCAGCTTGGCCTACGGCAATGAGCAGTTCTTC. Full variable domain (outside the CDR3, taken from reference TRBV5-6 and TRBJ2-1): DAGVTQSPTHLIKTRGQQVTLRCSPKSGHDTVSWYQQALGQGPQFIFQYYEEEERQRGNFPDRFSGHQFPNYSSELNVNALLLGDSALYLCASSLAYGNEQFFGPGTRLTVL.

The chain joins TRBV18 to TRBJ2-6; 7 positions match TRBD1. Germline trimming cut 2 bases from V and 6 bases from J; bases unmatched to any gene: 10. Germline CDR1 and CDR2: KGHSH and LQKENI. This CDR3 is built from 17 residues. CDR3 nucleotide sequence: TGTGCCAGCTCACCAAACCCACCGACAGGGACGGCCAACGTCCTGACTTTC. It translates to CASSPNPPTGTANVLTF.

The V call is TRBV6-1, the J call TRBJ1-1; 7 bases align to TRBD1. Germline V gene sequence: CDR1 MNHNS, CDR2 SASEGT. Losses at the gene ends were 2 bases for V and 4 bases for J; bases not matched to a gene: 7. The CDR3 is made up of 15 amino acids. This CDR3 is CASSEWGQLGTEAFF. CDR3 coding DNA: TGTGCCAGCAGTGAATGGGGACAGTTAGGCACTGAAGCTTTCTTT.

The chain is built from TRBV24-1 and TRBJ1-2; 8 nucleotides line up with TRBD1. V lost 5 bases to trimming and J lost 8 bases; unmatched junction nucleotides: 3. The germline CDR1 and CDR2 sequences are KGHDR and SFDVKD. The CDR3 consists of 12 residues. The CDR3 nucleotides are TGTGCCACCAGTGCGACAGGGGTCGGCTACACCTTC. It specifies CATSATGVGYTF.

This clone was detected only once. The chain is built from TRBV5-1 and TRBJ1-1; D is unclear. The ends were cut back, 4 bases at V and 1 base at J, with 11 bases in the middle. This CDR3 region has 14 residues. In germline, CDR1 is SGHRS, CDR2 YFSETQ. CDR3 in DNA: TGCGCCAGCAGCGCGAGTTTTTCGAACACTGAAGCTTTCTTT. This encodes CASSASFSNTEAFF.

The CDR3: CASREYLYRQADVSYEQYF. DNA for the CDR3: TGTGCCAGCAGAGAATACCTCTACCGACAGGCTGACGTTTCCTACGAGCAGTACTTC. The V and J genes are TRBV3-1 (or the pseudogene TRBV3-2) and TRBJ2-7, with D maybe TRBD1 (6 bases). Germline V gives CDR1 LGHDT, CDR2 YNNKEL (reference sequence). The CDR3 length is 19 residues. Trimming shortened V by 6 bases and J by 1 base, and 28 bases separated the two germline ends.

This chain connects TRBV28 to TRBJ1-5; 7 bases align to TRBD1. In germline, CDR1 is MDHEN, CDR2 SYDVKM. This CDR3 is 13 amino acids long. The trim removed 5 bases at V and 5 bases at J, leaving 3 bases unmatched. The CDR3 bases are TGTGCCAGCAGTAACACAGGGGATCAGCCCCAGCATTTT. Translated: CASSNTGDQPQHF.

The CDR3 loop is CASSLDRGIAGELFF. The CDR3 DNA reads as TGTGCCAGCAGCTTGGACAGGGGGATAGCCGGGGAGCTGTTTTTT. This chain links TRBV7-3 with TRBJ2-2, with TRBD1 matching over 10 bases. Germline values: CDR1 SGHTA, CDR2 FQGTGA. Trimming cost V 3 bases and J 6 bases; bases outside gene matches: 4. The CDR3 extends over 15 amino acids. The variable domain in full, with the rest retrieved from reference TRBV7-3 and TRBJ2-2, is GAGVSQTPSNKVTEKGKYVELRCDPISGHTALYWYRQSLGQGPEFLIYFQGTGAADDSGLPNDRFFAVRPEGSVSTLKIQRTERGDSAVYLCASSLDRGIAGELFFGEGSRLTVL.

The CDR3 loop reads CASKTDLEAFF. DNA of the CDR3: TGTGCCAGTAAAACAGACCTTGAAGCTTTCTTT. This sequence joins TRBV19 and TRBJ1-1; D is uncertain. Trimming stripped 7 bases from V and 7 bases from J, with 10 bases between. Germline lookup yields CDR1 LNHDA and CDR2 SQIVND (reference sequence). This CDR3 contains 11 residues.

This clone was counted once. The CDR3 region has the DNA TGTGCCAGCAGCTTAGGGCAGGGTACCGGGGAGCTGTTTTTT. Protein: CASSLGQGTGELFF. The rearrangement links TRBV7-8 to TRBJ2-2; a weak D match, TRBD1 (5 bases). Germline CDR1 is SGHVS and CDR2 is FQNEAQ. V lost 1 base and J 5 bases, leaving 8 bases between the germline ends. This CDR3 region has 14 residues.

The V call is TRBV7-8, the J call TRBJ2-3; D may be TRBD1 (5 bases). CDR3 length: 15 residues. Germline V lookup: CDR1 SGHVS, CDR2 FQNEAQ. V lost 0 bases to trimming and J lost 2 bases, with 9 bases between them. CDR3 bases: TGTGCCAGCAGCTTAGCGGGGCTCCTCACAGATACGCAGTATTTT. Translation: CASSLAGLLTDTQYF.

The chain is built from TRBV7-3 and TRBJ2-3; D remains unclear. The V end lost 0 bases, the J end lost 2 bases, and 3 bases lay between the germline ends. Germline-derived CDR1 and CDR2 are SGHTA and FQGTGA. The CDR3 spans 13 residues. CDR3 protein: CASSLTATDTQYF. The CDR3, as DNA: TGTGCCAGCAGCTTAACGGCCACAGATACGCAGTATTTT.

CDR3 region: CASLSYYDYEQYF. The CDR3, as DNA: TGTGCCAGCCTATCCTATTATGACTACGAGCAGTACTTC. V usage is TRBV28 and J usage is TRBJ2-7; D is unresolved. This CDR3 is built from 13 residues. The V gene's germline CDR1 is MDHEN and CDR2 SYDVKM. Deletions cut 8 bases from V and 3 bases from J, with 14 bases between.

Comment on this clone: Other DNA sequences of this sample code for an identical CDR3. The gene calls are TRBV9 and TRBJ1-1; D perhaps matches TRBD1 (5 bases). Germline-derived CDR1 and CDR2 are SGDLS and YYNGEE. Trimming stripped 3 bases from V and 2 bases from J, with 8 bases between. The CDR3 runs 13 residues. The CDR3 sequence: CASSAQGNTEAFF. The DNA of the CDR3 is TGTGCCAGCAGCGCCCAGGGTAACACTGAAGCTTTCTTT.

The CDR3 is CASSLGGGQPQHF. The CDR3 nucleotides are TGTGCCAGCAGCTTGGGGGGGGGACAGCCCCAGCATTTT. This rearrangement joins TRBV5-4 to TRBJ1-5; possible D gene TRBD1, 5 bases. This CDR3 region has 13 residues. Per the germline V gene, CDR1 is SGHNT and CDR2 is YYREEE (reference sequence). V lost 0 bases, J lost 7 bases, and 8 bases lay in between.

The rearrangement uses TRBV24-1 and TRBJ2-3, with 9 nucleotides matching TRBD1. This CDR3 has 16 amino acids. The V and J ends lost 1 base and 5 bases, in that order; junction bases with no gene match: 6. In germline, CDR1 is KGHDR, CDR2 SFDVKD. CDR3 coding DNA: TGTGCCACCAGTGATTTCGGGGACAGGGTTAAAGATACGCAGTATTTT. Translating gives CATSDFGDRVKDTQYF.

The V and J genes are TRBV3-1 (or the pseudogene TRBV3-2) and TRBJ2-1, with 11 bases aligning to TRBD2. The V gene's germline CDR1 is LGHDT and CDR2 YNNKEL (reference sequence). CDR3 length equals 15 residues. J lost 4 bases, V lost 4 bases, and 3 bases had no gene match. The CDR3 reads CASSPPSGGYNEQFF. CDR3 DNA sequence: TGTGCCAGCAGCCCCCCTAGCGGGGGGTACAATGAGCAGTTCTTC.